This is a list of T cell receptor beta chains from one sample in a study of shared clonotypes between healthy human individuals. The repertoire was sequenced with immunoSEQ multiplex PCR; TCRdb's copy has only in-frame clones and lacks some. Here the sample spans about 2.3 million clones, 85% to 95% being singletons. Sample: naive CD4+ T cells from PBMCs. These receptors were collected from a man aged 18 to 35 in good health. Some clones in this sample may be carry-over from other donors' samples. CDR3s include the opening cysteine and the closing phenylalanine or tryptophan. D genes are given only for firm matches. Expanded clones are given a class, and other clones once, few, many or no size at all.

TGTGCCAGCAGCCAAGACACGGGACTAGCGGGAGTCTCGGCCGGGGAGCTGTTTTTT | CASSQDTGLAGVSAGELFF | TRBD2 | . | 19 | TRBJ2-2 | TRBV4-2
TGTGCCAGCTTTGAAAACGGCCGTGAAGAAAAACTGTTTTTT | CASFENGREEKLFF | . | . | 14 | TRBJ1-4 | TRBV28
TGTGCCAGCAGTATACCCCGGGACCCCAATCTTGGAAACACCATATATTTT | CASSIPRDPNLGNTIYF | . | . | 17 | TRBJ1-3 | TRBV27
TGTGCCAGCAGCTCGCGGAGGGGATACAATGAGCAGTTCTTC | CASSSRRGYNEQFF | . | . | 14 | TRBJ2-1 | TRBV7-6
TGTGCCACCAGCAGAGATAAGCGGCTGGTAGAGTTCTTC | CATSRDKRLVEFF | . | . | 13 | TRBJ2-1 | TRBV15
TGTGCCAGCCGACTACTATTGGCTAGCGGAAACAATGAGCAGTTCTTC | CASRLLLASGNNEQFF | TRBD2 | . | 16 | TRBJ2-1 | TRBV28
TGTGCCAGCAGCTTAGGAGGCTCTTGGAATGAGCAGTTCTTC | CASSLGGSWNEQFF | . | . | 14 | TRBJ2-1 | TRBV7-2
TGCAGCGTTGAAGGGGCGGGACACGAGCAGTTCTTC | CSVEGAGHEQFF | . | . | 12 | TRBJ2-1 | TRBV29-1
TGTGCCAGCAGCTTAGAGGGCTCCATAGGTGGCTACACCTTC | CASSLEGSIGGYTF | . | . | 14 | TRBJ1-2 | TRBV7-9
TGTGCCAGCAGTGGTAACAGGGGTTACACTGAAGCTTTCTTT | CASSGNRGYTEAFF | TRBD1 | . | 14 | TRBJ1-1 | TRBV6-1
TGTGCCAGCAGTTACCCGGGCCCTAGGGCTGAAGCTTTCTTT | CASSYPGPRAEAFF | . | . | 14 | TRBJ1-1 | TRBV6-6
TGTGCCAGCTCACTAAGGACAACCCCGAACACCGGGGAGCTGTTTTTT | CASSLRTTPNTGELFF | . | . | 16 | TRBJ2-2 | TRBV18
TGTGCCAGCAGTGAAGCTGGCGGCGGGAGCTACAATGAGCAGTTCTTC | CASSEAGGGSYNEQFF | TRBD2 | once | 16 | TRBJ2-1 | TRBV6-1
TGTGCCAGCAGCCCCGGGACAGGGTCCTACGAGCAGTACTTC | CASSPGTGSYEQYF | TRBD1 | . | 14 | TRBJ2-7 | TRBV7-9
TGCGCCAGCAGCACCGGACAGGGAGGCTACGAGCAGTACTTC | CASSTGQGGYEQYF | TRBD1 | . | 14 | TRBJ2-7 | TRBV5-1
TGTGCCAGCAGCGTAGGAACTAGCGCGAACACCGGGGAGCTGTTTTTT | CASSVGTSANTGELFF | TRBD2 | once | 16 | TRBJ2-2 | TRBV9
TGCGCCAGCAGCCTGGGGGACAGATACAATGAGCAGTTCTTC | CASSLGDRYNEQFF | TRBD1 | . | 14 | TRBJ2-1 | TRBV5-1
TGTGCCAGCAGTGACACCAATTCACCCCTCCACTTT | CASSDTNSPLHF | . | . | 12 | TRBJ1-6 | TRBV25-1
TGTGCCAGCAGTAAGCAATCAAATGAAAAACTGTTTTTT | CASSKQSNEKLFF | . | . | 13 | TRBJ1-4 | TRBV7-9
TGTGCCAGCAGTCCCATAAGTTCAAGCTCCTACGAGCAGTACTTC | CASSPISSSSYEQYF | . | . | 15 | TRBJ2-7 | TRBV6-5
. | CASSLSGPETQYF | . | . | 13 | TRBJ2-5 | TRBV7-2
TGTGCCAGCAGCTTAGGCCCTCGGGACAGGTCTTCAGAGCAGTACTTC | CASSLGPRDRSSEQYF | TRBD1 | . | 16 | TRBJ2-7 | TRBV7-2
TGTGCCAGCAGCTTTTTATCGCGTGCCGGGGAGCTGTTTTTT | CASSFLSRAGELFF | . | . | 14 | TRBJ2-2 | TRBV7-2
TGTGCCAGCTCCTCTTTCGGGAGGGCCCTGAGCAATGAGCAGTTCTTC | CASSSFGRALSNEQFF | TRBD2 | . | 16 | TRBJ2-1 | TRBV18
TGTGCCAGCAGACACTCAGCAACGGCTGGCTACACCTTC | CASRHSATAGYTF | . | . | 13 | TRBJ1-2 | TRBV6-1
TGTGCCAGCAGCTTTGGGAACTCCTACGAGCAGTACTTC | CASSFGNSYEQYF | . | . | 13 | TRBJ2-7 | TRBV7-9